This T cell receptor beta chain emerged from a study of early T cells in non-severe SARS-CoV-2 infection. About the research overall: Chains were not paired, and sequencing was done on bulk RNA from unsorted whole blood.

TCRdb used MiXCR to reprocess the 5' RACE reads, holding one entry per CDR3 protein. The sample contains roughly 29,000 distinct CDR3 sequences, roughly 5.3% of which appear only once. CDR1 is SGHVS, CDR2 FQNEAQ, per germline. This CDR3 has 17 residues. V lost 1 base and J lost 1, with 16 bases in between. This clonotype was recorded a few times. The TCR sequence derives from an adult who was a healthcare worker with PCR-confirmed SARS-CoV-2 infection or an uninfected control (not recorded which). The sample comprised whole blood. The V call is TRBV7-8, the J call TRBJ1-2; D call uncertain. This CDR3 is CASSLGSYSILNYGYTF. DNA of the CDR3: TGTGCCAGCAGCTTAGGAAGCTACAGTATTCTTAACTATGGCTACACCTTC.